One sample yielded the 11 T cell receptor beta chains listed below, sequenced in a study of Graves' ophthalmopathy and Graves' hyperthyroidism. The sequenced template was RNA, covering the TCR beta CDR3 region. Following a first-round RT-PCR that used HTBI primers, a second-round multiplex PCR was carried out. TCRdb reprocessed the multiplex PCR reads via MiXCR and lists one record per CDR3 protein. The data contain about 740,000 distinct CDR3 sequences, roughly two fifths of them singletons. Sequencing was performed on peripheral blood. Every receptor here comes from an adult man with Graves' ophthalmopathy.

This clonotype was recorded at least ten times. The CDR3 DNA reads as TGTGCCAGCAGCGATTCAAACAGGGGCGGCTATGGCTACACCTTC. Its translation is CASSDSNRGGYGYTF. J is TRBJ1-2 and V is TRBV2; the match to TRBD1 covers 7 bases. CDR1 and CDR2 (germline): SNHLY, FYNNEI. The V gene end was trimmed by 6 bases and the J gene end by 4 bases; junction bases not matched to a gene: 11. The CDR3 covers 15 residues.

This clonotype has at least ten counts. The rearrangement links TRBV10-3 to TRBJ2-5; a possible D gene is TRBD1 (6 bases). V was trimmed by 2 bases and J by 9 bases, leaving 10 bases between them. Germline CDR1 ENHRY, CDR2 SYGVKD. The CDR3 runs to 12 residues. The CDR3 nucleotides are TGTGCCATCAGTGAGCCAGGGGAGCCCCAGTACTTC. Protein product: CAISEPGEPQYF.

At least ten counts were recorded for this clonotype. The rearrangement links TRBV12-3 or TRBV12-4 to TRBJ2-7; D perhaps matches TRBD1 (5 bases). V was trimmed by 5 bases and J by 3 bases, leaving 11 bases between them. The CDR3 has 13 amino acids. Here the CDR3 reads CASSLTGVYEQYF. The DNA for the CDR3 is TGTGCCAGCAGTCTCACAGGTGTCTACGAGCAGTACTTC.

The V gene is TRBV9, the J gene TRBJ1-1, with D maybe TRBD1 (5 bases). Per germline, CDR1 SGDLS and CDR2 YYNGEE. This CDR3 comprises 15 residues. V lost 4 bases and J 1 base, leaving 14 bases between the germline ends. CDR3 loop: CASSPHGATNTEAFF. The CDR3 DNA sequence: TGTGCCAGCAGCCCTCATGGGGCCACGAACACTGAAGCTTTCTTT.

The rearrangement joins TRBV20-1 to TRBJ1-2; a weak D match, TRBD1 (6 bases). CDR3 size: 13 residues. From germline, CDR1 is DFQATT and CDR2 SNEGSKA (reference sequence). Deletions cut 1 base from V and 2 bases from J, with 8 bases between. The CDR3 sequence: CSARVGQNYGYTF. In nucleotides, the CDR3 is TGCAGTGCTAGAGTCGGACAGAACTATGGCTACACCTTC.

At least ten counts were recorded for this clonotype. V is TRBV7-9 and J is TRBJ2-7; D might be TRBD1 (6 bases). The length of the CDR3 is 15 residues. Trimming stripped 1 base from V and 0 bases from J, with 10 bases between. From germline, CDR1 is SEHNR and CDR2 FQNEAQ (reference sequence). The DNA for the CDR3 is TGTGCCAGCAGCTTAGGGACAGCAACCTCCTACGAGCAGTACTTC. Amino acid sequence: CASSLGTATSYEQYF.

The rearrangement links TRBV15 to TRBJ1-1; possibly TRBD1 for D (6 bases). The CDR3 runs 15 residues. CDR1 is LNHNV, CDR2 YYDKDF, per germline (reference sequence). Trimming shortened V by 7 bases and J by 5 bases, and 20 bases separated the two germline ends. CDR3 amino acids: CATISLEGGATEAFF. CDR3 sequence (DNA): TGTGCCACCATCTCACTAGAGGGGGGGGCTACTGAAGCTTTCTTT.

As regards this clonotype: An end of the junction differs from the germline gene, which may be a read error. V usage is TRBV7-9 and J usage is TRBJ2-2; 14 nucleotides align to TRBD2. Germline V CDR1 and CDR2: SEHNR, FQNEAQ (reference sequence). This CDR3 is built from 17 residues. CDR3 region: CASPTGLAGVGTGELFF. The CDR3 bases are TGCGCCAGCCCCACGGGACTAGCGGGAGTTGGGACCGGGGAGCTGTTTTTT.

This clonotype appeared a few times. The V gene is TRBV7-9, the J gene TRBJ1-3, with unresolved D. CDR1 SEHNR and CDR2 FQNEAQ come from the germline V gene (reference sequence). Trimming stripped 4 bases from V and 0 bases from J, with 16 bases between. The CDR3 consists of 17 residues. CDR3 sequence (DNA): TGTGCCAGCAGCTCCGCGTATGGGGTTTCCTCTGGAAACACCATATATTTT. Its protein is CASSSAYGVSSGNTIYF.

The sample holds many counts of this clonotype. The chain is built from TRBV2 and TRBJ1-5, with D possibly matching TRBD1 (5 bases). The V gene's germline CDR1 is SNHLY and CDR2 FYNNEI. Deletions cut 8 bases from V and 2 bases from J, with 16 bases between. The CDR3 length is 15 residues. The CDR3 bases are TGTGCCAGCGTTTTTTCTCTGGGGGGCAATCAGCCCCAGCATTTT. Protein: CASVFSLGGNQPQHF.

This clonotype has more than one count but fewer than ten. The CDR3 protein is CASSPYMGLGSPLHF. In nucleotides, the CDR3 is TGTGCCAGCAGTCCTTATATGGGGTTGGGATCACCCCTCCACTTT. V and J are TRBV25-1 and TRBJ1-6; D gene uncertain. Germline lookup yields CDR1 MGHDK and CDR2 SYGVNS. With 5 bases removed from V and 10 bases from J, the gap between germline ends came to 18 bases. CDR3 length equals 15 residues.